Below, one T cell receptor beta chain is given with its context. Its antigen is still unknown. With only one base between it and a far larger clone, this is likely a read error. CDR3 size: 16 residues. Per the germline V gene, CDR1 is SGHTA and CDR2 is FQGTGA. V was clipped by 5 bases and J by 1 base, with 18 bases between them. This entry is derived from a study of shared clonotypes between healthy human individuals. TCRdb's copy holds only in-frame clones and misses some; the assay was immunoSEQ multiplex PCR. The data contain about 600,000 clones, around 78% of them singletons. Study outcomes and limitations: The study drew on few donors, limiting represented genetic and exposure-history diversity. Sequencing depth was expected to affect clonotype sharing among donors.

This receptor was obtained from a woman aged 40 to 50 in good health. Some clones in this sample may be carry-over from other donors' samples. The sequenced material came from PBMCs. The V gene is TRBV7-3, the J gene TRBJ2-7; perhaps D is TRBD1 or TRBD2 (7 bases each). The CDR3 nucleotides read TGTGCCAGCAGCCCAGGATGGGAGGGGGCATCCTACGAGCAGTACTTC. Protein product: CASSPGWEGASYEQYF.